These T cell receptor beta chains were read from a single sample in a study of blood T cell repertoires in COVID-19. Profiled with immunoSEQ multiplex PCR; TCRdb holds only in-frame clones, not every one. The table includes about 300,000 clones, about 85% detected once. The specimen was peripheral blood. All receptors derive from a man aged 18 to 35 with active or convalescent COVID-19. CDR3s include the opening cysteine and the closing phenylalanine or tryptophan. D genes are given only for firm matches. A clone size is listed for some rows: how often the clone was seen (once, few, many), or a class if it is expanded.

j_call: TRBJ2-4
clone_size: once
v_call: TRBV18
d_call: TRBD1
cdr3_nt: TGTGCCAGCTCAGGACAGGGGGCGCGGGACATTCAGTACTTC
cdr3_aa: CASSGQGARDIQYF

j_call: TRBJ1-1
clone_size: -
v_call: TRBV9
d_call: -
cdr3_nt: TGTGCCAGCAGCGGCAAGGACAGACTGAACACTGAAGCTTTCTTT
cdr3_aa: CASSGKDRLNTEAFF

j_call: TRBJ1-1
clone_size: -
v_call: TRBV5-4
d_call: -
cdr3_nt: TGTGCCAGCAGCTGCGGGACGGCGCAACTTGGAGCTTTCTTT
cdr3_aa: CASSCGTAQLGAFF

j_call: TRBJ2-7
clone_size: -
v_call: TRBV2
d_call: TRBD2
cdr3_nt: TGTGCCAGCAGCGGGACTAGCGGGGCCTCCTACGAGCAGTACTTC
cdr3_aa: CASSGTSGASYEQYF

j_call: TRBJ1-2
clone_size: -
v_call: TRBV7-6
d_call: TRBD1
cdr3_nt: TGTGCCAGCAGCTTGACAGGGGACTATGGCTACACCTTC
cdr3_aa: CASSLTGDYGYTF

j_call: TRBJ1-1
clone_size: -
v_call: TRBV6-2/TRBV6-3
d_call: -
cdr3_nt: TGTGCCAGCAGTTATGCGTCGAGGACTGAAGCTTTCTTT
cdr3_aa: CASSYASRTEAFF

j_call: TRBJ2-1
clone_size: -
v_call: TRBV7-3
d_call: TRBD2
cdr3_nt: TGTGCCAGCAGCTTAACTGGCGGGAGTTCCTACAATGAGCAGTTCTTC
cdr3_aa: CASSLTGGSSYNEQFF

j_call: TRBJ2-3
clone_size: -
v_call: TRBV3-1/TRBV3-2
d_call: -
cdr3_nt: TGTGCCAGCAGCCATCAGGGCACAGATACGCAGTATTTT
cdr3_aa: CASSHQGTDTQYF

j_call: TRBJ1-3
clone_size: -
v_call: TRBV5-5
d_call: -
cdr3_nt: TGTGCCAGCAGCTTGCTAGGGGACTCTGGAAACACCATATATTTT
cdr3_aa: CASSLLGDSGNTIYF

j_call: TRBJ2-5
clone_size: -
v_call: TRBV19
d_call: TRBD2
cdr3_nt: TGTGCCAGTAGTATTAGTCCAGCGGGGGGGATTGGAGAGACCCAGTACTTC
cdr3_aa: CASSISPAGGIGETQYF